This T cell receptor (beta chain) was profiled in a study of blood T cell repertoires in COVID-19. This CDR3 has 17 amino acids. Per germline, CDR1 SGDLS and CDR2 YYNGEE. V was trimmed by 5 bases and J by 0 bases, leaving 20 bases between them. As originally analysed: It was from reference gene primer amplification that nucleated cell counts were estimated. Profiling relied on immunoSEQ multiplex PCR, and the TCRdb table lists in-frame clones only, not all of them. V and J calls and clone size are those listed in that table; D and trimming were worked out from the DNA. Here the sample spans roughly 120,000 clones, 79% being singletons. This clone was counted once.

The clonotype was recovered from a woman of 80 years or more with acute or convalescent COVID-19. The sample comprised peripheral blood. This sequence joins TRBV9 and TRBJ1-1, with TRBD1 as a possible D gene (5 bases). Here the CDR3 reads CASSPQGPTYMNTEAFF. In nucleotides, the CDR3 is TGTGCCAGCAGTCCCCAGGGCCCTACCTACATGAACACTGAAGCTTTCTTT.